This T cell receptor beta chain was recorded in a study of blood T cell repertoires in COVID-19. Study-level information: T cells, B-cell-depleted T cells, or PBMCs provided the cDNA or gDNA that served as material.

This CDR3 spans 14 amino acids. The repertoire was sequenced with immunoSEQ multiplex PCR; TCRdb's copy has only in-frame clones and lacks some. The table has roughly 86,000 clones, around 82% seen once. A single count supports this clone. The sequence was obtained from a man aged 55 to 70 with acute or convalescent COVID-19. What was sequenced was peripheral blood. The chain links TRBV21-1 to TRBJ2-7; the listed D gene, TRBD1, was not tested against the DNA. TRBV21-1 is given as a pseudogene. The CDR3 region is CASIGRGRTYEQYF. In DNA form, the CDR3 reads TGTGCCAGCATTGGCAGGGGGCGAACCTACGAGCAGTACTTC.